The rows below give T cell receptor beta chains drawn from one sample of a study of OX40 agonist ivuxolimab in advanced cancers. Profiling relied on immunoSEQ multiplex PCR, and the TCRdb table lists in-frame clones only, not all of them. The sample lists 91,000 or so clones, roughly 94% occurring once. The source was CD4+ or CD8+ T cells sorted from blood, collected in a trial of the OX40 agonist ivuxolimab. Every receptor here comes from an adult with an advanced solid tumor such as melanoma, head and neck, liver or kidney cancer. The CDR3 runs from the conserved cysteine through the conserved F or W. Each record gives: V gene, J gene, CDR3 protein.

V: TRBV2; J: TRBJ2-1; CDR3: CASRQDIYSYNEQFF
V: TRBV7-8; J: TRBJ1-2; CDR3: CASTSPQGTSNYGYTF
V: TRBV28; J: TRBJ2-1; CDR3: CASSLGGSPGYNEQFF
V: TRBV12-5; J: TRBJ1-2; CDR3: CAVDGDRGVSNYGYTF
V: TRBV6-6; J: TRBJ2-7; CDR3: CASSSPGGEQYF
V: TRBV2; J: TRBJ1-1; CDR3: CASSVQGGNTEAFF
V: TRBV4-1; J: TRBJ1-4; CDR3: CASEGQPNEKLFF
V: TRBV15; J: TRBJ1-2; CDR3: CATKSGAIYGYTF
V: TRBV27; J: TRBJ2-3; CDR3: CASSFLAGVEYTQYF
V: TRBV14; J: TRBJ1-2; CDR3: CASSQGANYGYTF
V: TRBV6-5; J: TRBJ1-2; CDR3: CASSAVQGLGYTF
V: TRBV19; J: TRBJ2-5; CDR3: CASSPQETQYF
V: TRBV29-1; J: TRBJ1-4; CDR3: CSTQGAPAGKLFF
V: TRBV6-5; J: TRBJ1-2; CDR3: CASSFQGNYGYTF
V: TRBV10-1; J: TRBJ2-3; CDR3: CASSASGGHLSTDTQYF
V: TRBV6-1; J: TRBJ2-7; CDR3: CASSDRTASYEQYF
V: TRBV11-3; J: TRBJ2-7; CDR3: CASSLGLSPTYEQYF
V: TRBV27; J: TRBJ2-1; CDR3: CASSLVLSSYNEQFF
V: TRBV10-3; J: TRBJ1-2; CDR3: CAISEGGYYGYTF
V: TRBV19; J: TRBJ2-3; CDR3: CASSPLQGGTFTDTQYF
V: TRBV7-9; J: TRBJ1-4; CDR3: CASSLEGDRKEKLFF
V: TRBV5-4; J: TRBJ2-1; CDR3: CASSFWRGGPGEQFF
V: TRBV25-1; J: TRBJ1-1; CDR3: CASTPGRFRGTEAFF
V: TRBV4-3; J: TRBJ1-3; CDR3: CASSQDLHSGNTIYF
V: TRBV18; J: TRBJ2-7; CDR3: CASSPPGQRYEQYF
V: TRBV6-1; J: TRBJ1-4; CDR3: CASSPGTSRLFF